These T cell receptor beta chains were read from a single sample in a study of blood T cell repertoires in COVID-19. TCRdb keeps only in-frame clones here, not all; method: immunoSEQ multiplex PCR. The data hold fewer than 250,000 clones, with approximately 84% observed a single time. Sequencing was carried out using peripheral blood. These receptors were obtained from a woman of 80 years or more with acute or convalescent COVID-19. Both conserved end residues are trimmed from each CDR3.

TRBV28 10 ASRMTPYGYT
TRBV7-2 14 ASSLVSPGSNQPQH
TRBV5-4 11 ASNREGNNEQF
TRBV27 13 ASSLGLAGSDTQY
TRBV30 14 AWSRLAGAHRETQY
TRBV7-2 13 ASSYSPGSPQPQH
TRBV4-2 13 ASSQDYRGNTEAF
TRBV2 13 ASSPTGAGANVLT
TRBV7-2 12 ASSPRPTNEKLF
TRBV24-1 12 ATSEAGISYEQY
TRBV6-2/TRBV6-3 13 ASSNQGGPFYEQY
TRBV24-1 13 ATSDPSGRSDEQF
TRBV20-1 9 SANRDYGYT
TRBV7-2 13 ASSLAGTASYEQY
TRBV3-1/TRBV3-2 13 ASSQEPGGGYGYT
TRBV4-2 13 ASSQASGTSYEQY
TRBV29-1 12 SDRDRGRYNEQF
TRBV3-1/TRBV3-2 12 ASSQRGSGETQY
TRBV29-1 14 SVEAEQGARRWGYT
TRBV7-8 9 ASSLSNEQY
TRBV10-3 12 AISAGQGRSPLH
TRBV6-5 13 ASRRLAGGLNEQF
TRBV20-1 8 SAKRGELF
TRBV9 16 ASSVGLGLAGVGETQY
TRBV28 14 ASSPGTGGDTGELF
TRBV7-2 11 ASSARQAYGYT
TRBV19 12 ASSIVPGDYGYT
TRBV5-1 17 ASSLAGTGQGKFGETQY
TRBV21-1 11 ASSNSGQGRDT
TRBV11-3 12 ASSLGPGTDTQY
TRBV30 15 AWSSAPGASGRETQY
TRBV5-1 12 ASSSRETTDTQY
TRBV21-1 15 ASGTSGRSVRTDTQY
TRBV5-8 11 ASSSGLWREQY
TRBV12-2 18 ASRLRVSGRAYSNTGELF
TRBV6-5 13 ASSRKGGGRNIQY
TRBV5-4 15 ASSLGLAGAGRDEQY
TRBV14 14 ASSQLGGTGANVLT
TRBV11-3 14 ASSKGLAGSTDTQY
TRBV6-2/TRBV6-3 12 ASSPLADYNEQF
TRBV19 11 ASSDTGTDTQY
TRBV7-6 10 ASSPRLYEQY
TRBV6-5 13 ASRLGRSGSYEQY
TRBV18 11 ASSRNSGDGYT
TRBV6-5 14 ASSYSGWGRGTEAF
TRBV7-8 14 ASSPRTSGTVDEQY
TRBV2 12 ASSENGVNQPQH
TRBV6-5 12 ASRTGDMNTEAF
TRBV7-2 10 ASGGGNTEAF
TRBV3-1/TRBV3-2 14 ASSQESVLAKNIQY
TRBV5-1 15 ASSLGQGGRGGNTIY
TRBV19 13 ASSIARGLTQPQH
TRBV28 14 ASSSLAGLGYNEQF
TRBV5-4 14 ASSPQQGTLSEKLF
TRBV7-3 11 ASSLSRANEQF
TRBV5-6 16 ASSRRGQGAGTNEKLF